The T cell receptor (beta chain) under discussion was sequenced for a study of neoadjuvant anti-PD-1 for oral cavity cancer. Time point indicated: after neoadjuvant nivolumab, at surgical resection. V was shortened by 9 bases and J by 9 bases, with 19 bases between the two germline ends. CDR1 is SGHNT, CDR2 YYREEE, per germline (reference sequence). The CDR3 is 12 amino acids. The assay was immunoSEQ multiplex PCR, and TCRdb's table has in-frame clones only and misses some. Of around 32,000 clones detected, around four fifths appear once; the ten largest clones hold 3.4%. The source material was PBMCs, sampled after nivolumab (anti-PD-1) treatment. The rearrangement links TRBV5-4 to TRBJ2-7, with a tentative D call TRBD2 (6 bases). The source is a person aged 35-79 years with oral cavity squamous cell carcinoma. The CDR3 reads CAISRDSRVQYF. The CDR3 coding sequence is TGTGCCATCTCCCGGGACTCACGGGTGCAGTACTTC.